This passage covers 30 T cell receptor beta chains from one sample sequenced in a study of blood T cell repertoires in COVID-19. TCRdb's table, derived via immunoSEQ multiplex PCR, lists solely in-frame clones and lacks some. This sample carries 70,000 or so clones, more than 70% of them seen once, and the ten largest clones take roughly 1.4%. Sequencing used peripheral blood. Receptors originate from a human donor in a cohort sampled during active COVID-19.

The chain combines TRBV5-1 with TRBJ1-1; no reliable D call. Germline CDR1 SGHRS, CDR2 YFSETQ. This CDR3 region has 14 residues. V was trimmed by 0 bases and J by 4 bases, leaving 10 bases between them. The CDR3 sequence: CASSLGGEVTEAFF. CDR3 nucleotide sequence: TGCGCCAGCAGCTTGGGGGGAGAAGTCACTGAAGCTTTCTTT.

The chain uses TRBV11-2 and TRBJ2-7; D remains ambiguous. The germline V gene has CDR1 SGHAT and CDR2 FQNNGV. The CDR3 is 14 amino acids. Trimming left V 4 bases short and J 3 bases short, with 13 bases between. The CDR3 loop is CASSSLDGRYEQYV. In nucleotides, the CDR3 is TGTGCCAGCAGCTCGTTAGATGGGCGCTACGAGCAGTACGTC.

DNA of the CDR3: TGTGCCAGCAGCTTAGCTGCGCTAGCCGGCGAGACCCAGTACTTC. Translated, it gives CASSLAALAGETQYF. The V and J genes are TRBV11-2 and TRBJ2-5, with D possibly being TRBD2 (5 bases). Germline V gives CDR1 SGHAT, CDR2 FQNNGV. This CDR3 contains 15 residues. V was cut by 1 base and J by 5 bases, with 14 bases left in between.

The chain uses TRBV27 and TRBJ2-7, with 9 bases lining up with TRBD1. J lost 6 bases, V lost 7 bases, and 10 bases had no gene match. The CDR3 loop spans 14 amino acids. Germline CDR1 MNHEY, CDR2 SMNVEV (reference sequence). The CDR3 coding sequence is TGTGCCAGCAATCCGGGACAGGGAATCGGCGAGCAGTACGTC. The encoded protein is CASNPGQGIGEQYV.

The chain carries TRBV19 and TRBJ1-2; D unresolved. The CDR3 has 14 amino acids. V was trimmed by 0 bases and J by 5 bases, leaving 10 bases between them. In germline, CDR1 is LNHDA, CDR2 SQIVND (reference sequence). CDR3 sequence (DNA): TGTGCCAGTAGTATAGACGAAGGGAGTTATGGCTACACCTTC. Translating gives CASSIDEGSYGYTF.

V gene TRBV11-3 combines with J gene TRBJ2-1; no firm D call. The CDR3 extends over 16 amino acids. Looked up from germline, CDR1 is SGHNT and CDR2 is YENEEA. With 1 base removed from V and 5 bases from J, the gap between germline ends came to 15 bases. The CDR3 region has the DNA TGTGCCAGCAGCTTAGGGAGTCCTAGATCTCACAATGAGCAGTTCTTC. The encoded protein is CASSLGSPRSHNEQFF.

The chain is built from TRBV10-3 and TRBJ2-3; a possible D gene is TRBD2 (5 bases). Trimming left V 6 bases short and J 0 bases short, with 10 bases between. CDR1 is ENHRY, CDR2 SYGVKD, per germline. There are 14 residues in the CDR3. The chain's CDR3 is CAIRPGGSTDTQYF. Here the CDR3 DNA reads TGTGCCATCAGGCCAGGAGGAAGCACAGATACGCAGTATTTT.

This chain joins TRBV3-1 (or the pseudogene TRBV3-2) and TRBJ2-2; TRBD2 matches 8 bases. Germline-derived CDR1 and CDR2 are LGHDT and YNNKEL (reference sequence). CDR3 length: 15 residues. Trimming at V came to 4 bases and at J to 4 bases, leaving 5 bases not matched to a gene. CDR3 DNA sequence: TGTGCCAGCAGCCCCGGGAGGGGTGGCACCGGGGAGCTGTTTTTT. It codes for CASSPGRGGTGELFF.

This chain connects TRBV5-1 to TRBJ2-1; D may be TRBD1 (6 bases). This CDR3 spans 16 amino acids. Per germline, CDR1 SGHRS and CDR2 YFSETQ. V shed 3 bases and J shed 9 bases, with 22 bases lying between them. CDR3 amino acids: CASSSSPRGDFGEQFF. CDR3 coding DNA: TGCGCCAGCAGCTCGTCTCCCAGGGGCGACTTCGGTGAGCAGTTCTTC.

DNA of the CDR3: TGCGCCAGCAGCTTGGGGCAGGGTATGGGTTACGAGCAGTACGTC. Protein: CASSLGQGMGYEQYV. The gene calls are TRBV5-1 and TRBJ2-7; D might be TRBD1 (5 bases). Per the germline V gene, CDR1 is SGHRS and CDR2 is YFSETQ. V shed 0 bases and J shed 4 bases, with 14 bases lying between them. This CDR3 has 15 residues.

The chain has TRBV4-1 and TRBJ1-2; weak D call: TRBD1 (6 bases). The ends were cut back, 1 base at V and 0 bases at J, with 9 bases in the middle. The CDR3 consists of 15 residues. CDR1 is MGHRA, CDR2 YSYEKL, per germline. DNA of the CDR3: TGCGCCAGCAGCCAAGCCAGACAGGCTAACTATGGCTACACCTTC. This translates into CASSQARQANYGYTF.

The gene calls are TRBV4-1 and TRBJ2-4, with TRBD1 matching 8 bases. Germline V CDR1 and CDR2: MGHRA, YSYEKL. The length of the CDR3 is 18 residues. V trimming: 0 bases; J trimming: 0 bases; junction bases outside the gene matches: 7. CDR3 residues: CASSQEGQGGLAKNIQYF. As DNA, the CDR3 is TGCGCCAGCAGCCAAGAAGGACAGGGTGGATTAGCCAAAAACATTCAGTACTTC.

The rearrangement uses TRBV7-9 and TRBJ1-1; maybe TRBD1 (5 bases). Trimming stripped 5 bases from V and 2 bases from J, with 15 bases between. CDR1 is SEHNR, CDR2 FQNEAQ, per germline (reference sequence). This CDR3 has 15 amino acids. CDR3 amino acids: CASSPGGWSNTEAFF. The DNA for the CDR3 is TGTGCCAGCAGCCCTGGGGGGTGGTCAAACACTGAAGCTTTCTTT. Variable domain in full (rest from reference TRBV7-9 and TRBJ1-1): DTGVSQNPRHKITKRGQNVTFRCDPISEHNRLYWYRQTLGQGPEFLTYFQNEAQLEKSRLLSDRFSAERPKGSFSTLEIQRTEQGDSAMYLCASSPGGWSNTEAFFGQGTRLTVV.

V and J are TRBV3-1 (or the pseudogene TRBV3-2) and TRBJ2-2, with D unresolved. V lost 4 bases and J lost 5, with 11 bases in between. CDR3 length: 14 amino acids. Germline CDR1 and CDR2: LGHDT and YNNKEL (reference sequence). CDR3: CASSPGGRTGELFF. The DNA for the CDR3 is TGTGCCAGCAGCCCAGGTGGCCGAACCGGGGAGCTGTTTTTT.

This clone was found once. V gene TRBV6-2 or TRBV6-3 combines with J gene TRBJ1-5; TRBD1 aligns across 8 bases. Germline loops: CDR1 MNHEY, CDR2 SVGEGT. V lost 4 bases to trimming and J lost 3 bases; unmatched junction nucleotides: 8. CDR3 length: 16 amino acids. CDR3 residues: CASSSGQGVTNQPQHF. DNA of the CDR3: TGTGCCAGCAGTTCCGGACAGGGAGTCACCAATCAGCCCCAGCATTTT.

This chain links TRBV6-5 with TRBJ1-3, with 7 bases identical to TRBD1. The CDR3 has 14 amino acids. Germline V gene sequence: CDR1 MNHEY, CDR2 SVGAGI. J gave up 4 bases and V 6 bases, and 6 bases lay outside the gene matches. CDR3 residues: CASRATGRGNTIYF. The CDR3 DNA is TGTGCCAGCAGGGCGACAGGGAGGGGAAACACCATATATTTT.

The J gene is TRBJ2-5, the V gene TRBV20-1, with 11 nucleotides matching TRBD2. CDR3 length: 15 amino acids. V trimming: 3 bases; J trimming: 4 bases; junction bases outside the gene matches: 7. CDR1 DFQATT and CDR2 SNEGSKA come from the germline V gene (reference sequence). As DNA, the CDR3 is TGCAGTGCTAGTTGGCTAGCGGGGGGAGTAGAGACCCAGTACTTC. Its protein product is CSASWLAGGVETQYF.

J is TRBJ2-2 and V is TRBV28, with D maybe TRBD1 (5 bases). With 6 bases removed from V and 0 bases from J, the gap between germline ends came to 11 bases. Germline CDR1 and CDR2: MDHEN and SYDVKM. The CDR3 is 15 residues long. The CDR3: CASSPWGSNTGELFF. In DNA, the CDR3 is TGTGCCAGCAGCCCTTGGGGCTCGAACACCGGGGAGCTGTTTTTT. The full variable domain, its missing parts supplied by reference TRBV28 and TRBJ2-2, is DVKVTQSSRYLVKRTGEKVFLECVQDMDHENMFWYRQDPGLGLRLIYFSYDVKMKEKGDIPEGYSVSREKKERFSLILESASTNQTSMYLCASSPWGSNTGELFFGEGSRLTVL.

This sequence joins TRBV6-2 or TRBV6-3 and TRBJ2-1; TRBD2 matches at 7 bases. Trimming took 1 base from V and 7 from J; bases not matched to a gene: 1. The germline V gene has CDR1 MNHEY and CDR2 SVGEGT. The CDR3 loop spans 13 amino acids. CDR3 in DNA: TGTGCCAGCAGTTACTTCGGGGGGAATGAGCAGTTCTTC. Protein sequence: CASSYFGGNEQFF.

The J gene is TRBJ1-6, the V gene TRBV2; D is possibly TRBD1 (5 bases). CDR3 length equals 13 residues. Germline assignment: CDR1 SNHLY and CDR2 FYNNEI. With 6 bases removed from V and 4 bases from J, the gap between germline ends came to 7 bases. The CDR3 DNA reads TGTGCCAGCAGGACAGTTTATAATTCACCCCTCCACTTT. Its protein is CASRTVYNSPLHF.

The gene calls are TRBV11-2 and TRBJ2-3, with TRBD2 identical over 10 bases. The length of the CDR3 is 14 residues. Germline values: CDR1 SGHAT, CDR2 FQNNGV. V gave up 1 base and J gave up 10 bases; unmatched junction bases: 5. The CDR3 DNA follows: TGTGCCAGCAGCTTAGGACTAGCGGGTACCTCGCAGTATTTT. Its protein is CASSLGLAGTSQYF.

The chain recombines TRBV4-1 with TRBJ2-4; 10 nucleotides match TRBD2. The V gene end was trimmed by 0 bases and the J gene end by 0 bases; junction bases not matched to a gene: 8. Per the germline V gene, CDR1 is MGHRA and CDR2 is YSYEKL. This CDR3 region has 19 residues. CDR3 protein: CASSQEAGGADLAKNIQYF. The CDR3 region has the DNA TGCGCCAGCAGCCAAGAAGCGGGGGGGGCGGATCTAGCCAAAAACATTCAGTACTTC.

The chain carries TRBV5-4 and TRBJ1-6; possibly TRBD1 for D (5 bases). The CDR3 is made up of 14 amino acids. V lost 4 bases, J lost 14 bases, and 19 bases lay in between. Germline V gene sequence: CDR1 SGHNT, CDR2 YYREEE (reference sequence). The CDR3 coding sequence is TGTGCCAGCAGCCAACAGGACGGGGGGATTTCCCTCCACTTT. Encoded protein: CASSQQDGGISLHF.

The chain uses TRBV29-1 and TRBJ2-5, with a possible D match to TRBD2 (6 bases). This CDR3 is 12 amino acids long. CDR1 and CDR2 from the germline V gene are SQVTM and ANQGSEA. With 3 bases removed from V and 5 bases from J, the gap between germline ends came to 10 bases. The DNA for the CDR3 is TGCAGCGTTGATACCGGGAGTGAGACCCAGTACTTC. This translates into CSVDTGSETQYF.

This clone was seen only once. The chain has TRBV11-2 and TRBJ2-5; a possible D gene is TRBD2 (5 bases). The CDR3 runs to 14 residues. The germline gives CDR1 SGHAT, CDR2 FQNNGV. V lost 7 bases and J 0 bases, leaving 12 bases between the germline ends. In DNA, the CDR3 is TGTGCCAGCAAGAGATCGGGGTACCAAGAGACCCAGTACTTC. Encoded protein: CASKRSGYQETQYF.

CDR3 nucleotides: TGTGCCAGCAGCCCACACCCGGGACAAGACACAGATACGCAGTATTTT. Translating gives CASSPHPGQDTDTQYF. The chain has TRBV11-3 and TRBJ2-3; D might be TRBD1 (6 bases). Germline lookup yields CDR1 SGHNT and CDR2 YENEEA. The CDR3 covers 16 residues. Trimming removed 5 bases from V and 2 bases from J, with 17 bases in between.

V gene TRBV20-1 combines with J gene TRBJ2-7, with TRBD2 matching 10 bases. Trimming cost V 3 bases and J 0 bases; bases outside gene matches: 14. This CDR3 is built from 18 residues. The germline gives CDR1 DFQATT, CDR2 SNEGSKA (reference sequence). The CDR3: CSASTGLATPKGSYEQYF. For the CDR3, the DNA is TGCAGTGCTAGTACGGGACTAGCGACCCCAAAGGGCTCCTACGAGCAGTACTTC.

The J gene is TRBJ2-2, the V gene TRBV24-1, with 7 bases lining up with TRBD2. The ends lost 9 bases at V and 3 bases at J; junction bases unmatched: 0. The CDR3 is made up of 12 amino acids. Germline V lookup: CDR1 KGHDR, CDR2 SFDVKD. The chain's CDR3 is CATGGDTGELFF. The CDR3 DNA reads TGTGCCACCGGGGGGGACACCGGGGAGCTGTTTTTT.

This sequence joins TRBV12-5 and TRBJ2-1; 9 bases line up with TRBD1. The CDR3 totals 14 residues. Germline-derived CDR1 and CDR2 are LGHNT and FRNRAP. The J segment lost 5 bases and the V segment lost 5 bases, leaving 4 bases of the junction unmatched. The CDR3 protein is CASGPGQGNNEQFF. CDR3 DNA sequence: TGTGCTAGTGGTCCGGGACAGGGAAACAATGAGCAGTTCTTC. Based on the CDR3 plus reference TRBV12-5 and TRBJ2-1, the full variable domain is DARVTQTPRHKVTEMGQEVTMRCQPILGHNTVFWYRQTMMQGLELLAYFRNRAPLDDSGMPKDRFSAEMPDATLATLKIQPSEPRDSAVYFCASGPGQGNNEQFFGPGTRLTVL.

This chain uses TRBV6-6 with TRBJ2-1; possibly TRBD1 for D (6 bases). Trimming took off 5 bases at V and 2 bases at J, with 13 bases between the two ends. Germline CDR1 is MNHNY and CDR2 is SVGAGI (reference sequence). The CDR3 is 15 residues long. The CDR3 bases are TGTGCCAGCAGTCTGGACAGAAACCCCTACAATGAGCAGTTCTTC. Translation: CASSLDRNPYNEQFF.